This is a list of T cell receptor beta chains from one sample in a study of cytomegalovirus exposure and HLA in healthy donors. Clones were sequenced by immunoSEQ multiplex PCR, and TCRdb holds only the in-frame ones, with some missing. Of around 180,000 clones listed, about 82% are singletons. The sequencing input was PBMCs. The origin of the receptors is a male donor in good health and CMV-seronegative. Each CDR3 is given with its conserved first and last residue. D genes are given only for firm matches. Expanded clones get a size class; other rows say once, few or many, or leave the size out.

v_gene: TRBV6-5
abundance: once
d_gene: TRBD2
j_gene: TRBJ2-5
CDR3aa: CASSSLGAGEETQYF
CDR3nt: TGTGCCAGCAGTTCCCTAGGGGCGGGGGAAGAGACCCAGTACTTC

v_gene: TRBV7-9
abundance: NA
d_gene: TRBD2
j_gene: TRBJ2-7
CDR3aa: CSSSLSGRFAYEQYF
CDR3nt: TGTTCCAGCAGTTTAAGCGGGAGGTTCGCCTACGAGCAGTACTTC

v_gene: TRBV19
abundance: NA
d_gene: TRBD1
j_gene: TRBJ1-5
CDR3aa: CASSTSRQGNQPQHF
CDR3nt: TGTGCCAGTAGTACATCCCGACAGGGGAATCAGCCCCAGCATTTT

v_gene: TRBV30
abundance: NA
d_gene: TRBD2
j_gene: TRBJ2-5
CDR3aa: CAWSGLAGGVQETQYF
CDR3nt: TGTGCCTGGAGTGGACTAGCGGGGGGCGTGCAAGAGACCCAGTACTTC

v_gene: TRBV6-4
abundance: NA
d_gene: NA
j_gene: TRBJ1-1
CDR3aa: CASTGIHWDMTEAFF
CDR3nt: TGTGCCAGCACCGGGATCCATTGGGATATGACTGAAGCTTTCTTT

v_gene: TRBV18
abundance: NA
d_gene: TRBD2
j_gene: TRBJ2-1
CDR3aa: CASSSPGLAGNEQFF
CDR3nt: TGTGCCAGCTCATCCCCGGGACTAGCGGGCAATGAGCAGTTCTTC

v_gene: TRBV7-9
abundance: NA
d_gene: NA
j_gene: TRBJ2-7
CDR3aa: CASSLGPSEYEQYF
CDR3nt: TGTGCCAGCAGCTTAGGCCCTAGCGAGTACGAGCAGTACTTC

v_gene: TRBV6-5
abundance: few
d_gene: NA
j_gene: TRBJ1-2
CDR3aa: CASRRSGKGGYTF
CDR3nt: TGTGCCAGCAGACGCTCAGGGAAAGGAGGGTACACCTTC

v_gene: TRBV30
abundance: NA
d_gene: TRBD1
j_gene: TRBJ1-6
CDR3aa: CAWSGGQGLSSYNSPLHF
CDR3nt: TGTGCCTGGAGTGGGGGACAGGGGTTAAGCTCCTATAATTCACCCCTCCACTTT

v_gene: TRBV5-6
abundance: NA
d_gene: NA
j_gene: TRBJ1-2
CDR3aa: CASSLAAGSTYGYTF
CDR3nt: TGTGCCAGCAGCTTGGCCGCAGGGTCTACCTATGGCTACACCTTC

v_gene: TRBV2
abundance: NA
d_gene: NA
j_gene: TRBJ2-1
CDR3aa: CASSEVKEQFF
CDR3nt: TGTGCCAGCAGTGAAGTAAAAGAGCAGTTCTTC

v_gene: TRBV7-2
abundance: once
d_gene: TRBD1
j_gene: TRBJ2-7
CDR3aa: CASSLAGTGLSYEQYF
CDR3nt: TGTGCCAGCAGCTTAGCTGGGACAGGACTCTCCTACGAGCAGTACTTC

v_gene: TRBV19
abundance: NA
d_gene: NA
j_gene: TRBJ1-1
CDR3aa: CASSMDASWGGTMNTEAFF
CDR3nt: TGTGCCAGTAGTATGGACGCGAGTTGGGGGGGCACTATGAACACTGAAGCTTTCTTT

v_gene: TRBV2
abundance: few
d_gene: TRBD1
j_gene: TRBJ1-5
CDR3aa: CASRDRDRAGQPQHF
CDR3nt: TGTGCCAGCAGGGACCGGGACAGGGCAGGGCAGCCCCAGCATTTT

v_gene: TRBV5-6
abundance: NA
d_gene: NA
j_gene: TRBJ1-2
CDR3aa: CASSLATSTNYGYPF
CDR3nt: TGTGCCAGCAGCTTGGCTACGTCAACTAACTATGGCTACCCCTTC

v_gene: TRBV9
abundance: NA
d_gene: NA
j_gene: TRBJ2-6
CDR3aa: CASSVRGSGANVLTF
CDR3nt: TGTGCCAGCAGCGTCCGGGGTTCTGGGGCCAACGTCCTGACTTTC

v_gene: TRBV4-2
abundance: once
d_gene: TRBD1
j_gene: TRBJ2-7
CDR3aa: CASSQELGRDRGGKQYF
CDR3nt: TGTGCCAGCAGCCAAGAGTTGGGCCGAGACAGGGGAGGAAAGCAGTACTTC

v_gene: TRBV4-1
abundance: NA
d_gene: NA
j_gene: TRBJ1-2
CDR3aa: CASSQDRDTFYGYTF
CDR3nt: TGCGCCAGCAGCCAAGACCGGGACACCTTCTATGGCTACACCTTC

v_gene: TRBV11-2
abundance: once
d_gene: TRBD1
j_gene: TRBJ2-5
CDR3aa: CASSTNPGGGETQYF
CDR3nt: TGTGCCAGCAGCACAAATCCAGGGGGCGGGGAGACCCAGTACTTC

v_gene: TRBV7-2
abundance: NA
d_gene: TRBD2
j_gene: TRBJ2-1
CDR3aa: CASSSPLAGRTNNEQFF
CDR3nt: TGTGCCAGCAGCTCCCCCCTAGCGGGGCGGACTAACAATGAGCAGTTCTTC

v_gene: TRBV28
abundance: NA
d_gene: NA
j_gene: TRBJ1-1
CDR3aa: CASSIILNTEAFF
CDR3nt: TGTGCCAGCAGTATAATCCTGAACACTGAAGCTTTCTTT

v_gene: TRBV28
abundance: NA
d_gene: TRBD2
j_gene: TRBJ2-7
CDR3aa: CASSSLGGRRGTYEQYF
CDR3nt: TGTGCCAGCAGTTCCCTCGGGGGGAGGCGGGGGACCTACGAGCAGTACTTC

v_gene: TRBV13
abundance: NA
d_gene: NA
j_gene: TRBJ2-7
CDR3aa: CASSFRTASYEQYF
CDR3nt: TGTGCCAGCAGCTTTAGGACAGCATCCTACGAGCAGTACTTC

v_gene: TRBV5-4
abundance: NA
d_gene: TRBD2
j_gene: TRBJ2-2
CDR3aa: CAIPSPSGNTGELFF
CDR3nt: TGTGCCATCCCTAGCCCTAGCGGGAACACCGGGGAGCTGTTTTTT

v_gene: TRBV28
abundance: NA
d_gene: TRBD2
j_gene: TRBJ2-3
CDR3aa: CASSPSGAGGTDTQYF
CDR3nt: TGTGCCAGCAGTCCCAGCGGAGCGGGGGGGACAGATACGCAGTATTTT

v_gene: TRBV15
abundance: NA
d_gene: TRBD1
j_gene: TRBJ2-2
CDR3aa: CATSRVRGRAGELFF
CDR3nt: TGTGCCACCAGCAGAGTCAGGGGGCGCGCCGGGGAGCTGTTTTTT

v_gene: TRBV27
abundance: NA
d_gene: TRBD1
j_gene: TRBJ2-7
CDR3aa: CASSPGTAYEQYF
CDR3nt: TGTGCCAGCAGTCCAGGGACAGCCTACGAGCAGTACTTC

v_gene: TRBV6-1
abundance: once
d_gene: TRBD2
j_gene: TRBJ2-1
CDR3aa: CASRTGLVNEQFF
CDR3nt: TGTGCCAGCAGGACGGGACTAGTCAATGAGCAGTTCTTC

v_gene: TRBV28
abundance: NA
d_gene: TRBD1
j_gene: TRBJ1-4
CDR3aa: CASSSADRGRGGKLFF
CDR3nt: TGTGCCAGCAGTTCTGCGGACAGGGGAAGAGGGGGGAAACTGTTTTTT

v_gene: TRBV6-1
abundance: once
d_gene: TRBD2
j_gene: TRBJ2-3
CDR3aa: CASSVAGGGGDTQYF
CDR3nt: TGTGCCAGCAGTGTTGCGGGAGGGGGCGGAGATACGCAGTATTTT

v_gene: TRBV29-1
abundance: NA
d_gene: TRBD1
j_gene: TRBJ2-5
CDR3aa: CSVVAQGGTQYF
CDR3nt: TGCAGCGTTGTTGCACAGGGGGGGACCCAGTACTTC

v_gene: TRBV19
abundance: few
d_gene: TRBD1
j_gene: TRBJ1-5
CDR3aa: CASRGDTVNQPQHF
CDR3nt: TGTGCCAGCAGGGGGGATACAGTTAATCAGCCCCAGCATTTT

v_gene: TRBV27
abundance: NA
d_gene: TRBD1
j_gene: TRBJ2-5
CDR3aa: CASSRDRGPQETQYF
CDR3nt: TGTGCCAGCAGTAGGGACAGGGGTCCCCAAGAGACCCAGTACTTC